This TCR beta chain was identified in a study of T-cell reconstitution after alpha-beta-depleted transplantation in children (dated by TCRdb to 2015 to 2016). For context, the study as a whole: T-cell immune reconstitution after TCRalphabeta/CD19-depleted allogeneic hematopoietic cell transplantation in children was quantitatively tracked in the study by means of TCR repertoire profiling.

The receptor library was made with PCR. Sequencing instrument: Illumina HiSeq 2500. TCR libraries were prepared with molecular barcoding, using unique molecular identifiers to normalize TCRbeta repertoire quantification. TCRdb trimmed public reads at Q25 via fastp, called clones via MiXCR and kept in-frame beta chains. Every entry covers one CDR3 protein and lists the most common genes and DNA from its rows. The sample has under 350,000 distinct CDR3 sequences on record, over 8% of them singletons. The ten largest account for 10% of the sample. The germline V and J ends show losses of 4 bases and 2 bases respectively, and no gene match explains 10 bases of the junction. In the germline V gene, CDR1 corresponds to LGHNA and CDR2 to YNFKEQ. The CDR3 covers 16 residues, taking in both the cysteine and the phenylalanine. The kept DNA is CDR3 alone, 48 bases in frame from the first base. For this clonotype: Its cognate antigen has yet to be identified. No qualities accompany the bases; no much larger clone lies one base away.

The chain is encoded by TRBV4-2 joined to TRBJ2-5; TRBD1 fits 7 bases in the junction. The TCR was taken from a human donor who donated a stem cell graft to a child with SCID. The sample in question was PBMCs from the stem cell graft donor, obtained from the stem cell graft. The CDR3 region has the sequence CASSPVEGQLQETQYF. The DNA sequence is given as TGTGCCAGCAGCCCCGTTGAGGGACAGCTACAAGAGACCCAGTACTTC.